These T cell receptor beta chains were read from a single sample in a study of T cell repertoires in cytomegalovirus infection. No antigen has been identified for these receptors. MiXCR, run by TCRdb on the reads, gives a single entry per CDR3 protein. The sample contains hundreds of thousands of distinct CDR3 sequences, about 33% of which appear only once. The input for sequencing was cultured PBMCs, taken from culture after CMV antigen stimulation. The receptors shown here come from a human donor in good health (CMV status not recorded). Some clones in this sample may be carry-over from other donors' samples. Both conserved end residues are part of each CDR3. Each record gives: clone size, V gene, CDR3 length, D gene, J gene, CDR3 DNA, CDR3 protein. D genes are given only for firm matches. Clone size is given for some rows only: seen once, a few or many times, or a class if the clone is expanded.

>few|TRBV12-3/TRBV12-4|14|TRBD2|TRBJ2-2
TGTGCCAGCAGTTTAGGCGGGGGGATCGGGGAGCTGTTTTTT
CASSLGGGIGELFF
>-|TRBV6-2/TRBV6-3|18|TRBD1|TRBJ1-1
TGTGCCAGCACCGAAAACCTTGGACAGGGGGCGTTGGGGGCTGAAGCTTTCTTT
CASTENLGQGALGAEAFF
>-|TRBV28|12|-|TRBJ1-1
TGTGCCAGCAGACCAGAGGTAGGAGAAGCTTTCTTT
CASRPEVGEAFF
>-|TRBV7-9|16|TRBD2|TRBJ2-1
TGTGCCAGCAGCTCCAGGCGTCTAGCGGGAGAGTATGAGCAGTTCTTC
CASSSRRLAGEYEQFF
>-|TRBV5-6|14|-|TRBJ2-1
TGTGCCAGCAGCCACCGGGACTTGATGGATGAGCAGTTCTTC
CASSHRDLMDEQFF
>many|TRBV4-1|14|-|TRBJ1-1
TGCGCCAGCAGCCAAGATCCGACGGGCACTGAAGCTTTCTTT
CASSQDPTGTEAFF
>few|TRBV5-6|16|-|TRBJ2-5
TGTGCCAGCAGCCTCGAGGGACCGCTAATTATGGAGACCCAGTACTTC
CASSLEGPLIMETQYF
>-|TRBV28|14|TRBD1|TRBJ1-5
TGTGCCAGCAGTTTACCTACACAGGGGCAGCCCCAGCATTTT
CASSLPTQGQPQHF
>few|TRBV7-6|15|TRBD2|TRBJ2-1
TGTGCCAGCAGCCGTGGGGTCGGGAGGGTGCATGAGCAGTTCTTC
CASSRGVGRVHEQFF
>many|TRBV6-2/TRBV6-3|14|-|TRBJ1-6
TGTGCCAGCAACTTCGGAGTGAGTAATTCACCCCTCCACTTT
CASNFGVSNSPLHF
>few|TRBV7-2|15|-|TRBJ1-5
TGTGCCAGCACCCCGGGGGGGTTCAGCAATCAGCCCCAGCATTTT
CASTPGGFSNQPQHF
>-|TRBV10-3|15|TRBD2|TRBJ2-1
TGTGCCATCAGAGATAGCGGGAGAACCTACAATGAGCAGTTCTTC
CAIRDSGRTYNEQFF
>-|TRBV7-2|13|-|TRBJ2-1
TGTGCCAGCAGCTTAAATTTGTACAATGAGCAGTTCTTC
CASSLNLYNEQFF
>few|TRBV4-3|13|-|TRBJ1-5
TGCGCCAGCAGCCAAGATAGAAGCTGGCCCCAGCATTTT
CASSQDRSWPQHF
>-|TRBV7-9|15|-|TRBJ2-3
TGTGCCAGCAGCAACCTTGAGGGAGGCACAGATACGCAGTATTTT
CASSNLEGGTDTQYF
>-|TRBV6-2/TRBV6-3|13|TRBD1|TRBJ1-1
TGTGCCAGCAGTCACCGGGACAGACTAGAAGCTTTCTTT
CASSHRDRLEAFF